Shown below are 24 T cell receptor beta chains from a single sample sequenced in a study of cytomegalovirus exposure and HLA in healthy donors. PCR involved 60 Vbeta and 13 Jbeta primers. Method: immunoSEQ multiplex PCR; TCRdb's copy keeps in-frame clones and lacks some. The repertoire has roughly 140,000 clones, 60% to 85% of them found once; the top ten carry 5% to 6.5%. The sample was PBMCs. These receptors were taken from a middle-aged man in good health and CMV-seropositive.

This sequence joins TRBV11-2 and TRBJ1-1; TRBD1 matches 9 bases. CDR1 is SGHAT and CDR2 is FQNNGV in the germline V gene. J gave up 1 base and V 5 bases, and 2 bases lay outside the gene matches. The CDR3 is 14 amino acids. CDR3 DNA: TGTGCCAGCAGCCAGGGACAGGGGAACACTGAAGCTTTCTTT. Protein sequence: CASSQGQGNTEAFF.

This chain uses TRBV28 with TRBJ1-2; 7 bases match TRBD1. V shed 6 bases and J 5 bases; nucleotides not matched to a gene: 9. The CDR3 length is 14 residues. CDR1 is MDHEN and CDR2 is SYDVKM in the germline V gene. The CDR3: CASSPLGTAYGYTF. CDR3 DNA sequence: TGTGCCAGCAGCCCCCTAGGGACAGCGTATGGCTACACCTTC.

CDR3 in amino acids: CASTVTGTSREQYF. The CDR3, as DNA: TGTGCCAGCACCGTGACAGGGACTTCCAGGGAGCAGTACTTC. This chain links TRBV28 with TRBJ2-5, with D perhaps TRBD1 (7 bases). Trimming took off 7 bases at V and 11 bases at J, with 23 bases between the two ends. This CDR3 is 14 amino acids long. Germline-derived CDR1 and CDR2 are MDHEN and SYDVKM.

This clone was found once. The genes are TRBV9 and TRBJ2-1; possible D gene TRBD2, 5 bases. Germline CDR1 reads SGDLS; CDR2 reads YYNGEE. The CDR3 has 15 residues. The V and J ends lost 0 bases and 3 bases respectively, with 10 bases between them. Here the CDR3 reads CASSVGPGLYNEQFF. In nucleotides, the CDR3 is TGTGCCAGCAGCGTAGGGCCCGGACTCTACAATGAGCAGTTCTTC.

This clone was detected once. The genes are TRBV5-1 and TRBJ1-1; weak D call: TRBD1 (6 bases). V lost 7 bases and J lost 1, with 11 bases in between. CDR1 SGHRS and CDR2 YFSETQ come from the germline V gene. This CDR3 comprises 13 residues. In nucleotides, the CDR3 is TGCGCCAGCGAGGGGGGGTCGAACACTGAAGCTTTCTTT. As protein: CASEGGSNTEAFF.

In this sample, this clone turned up once. The rearrangement joins TRBV7-8 to TRBJ2-3, with 14 positions matching TRBD2. Germline assignment: CDR1 SGHVS and CDR2 FQNEAQ. This CDR3 region has 20 residues. V lost 5 bases, J lost 5 bases, and 18 bases stayed unmatched. The CDR3 spells CASSLRHVPGLAGEGDTQYF. DNA of the CDR3: TGTGCCAGCAGCCTTCGACACGTCCCGGGACTAGCGGGAGAGGGAGATACGCAGTATTTT.

J is TRBJ2-1 and V is TRBV7-3; 8 nucleotides align to TRBD2. CDR1 and CDR2 from the germline V gene are SGHTA and FQGTGA. Trimming took 1 base from V and 4 from J; bases not matched to a gene: 6. The CDR3 has 16 amino acids. Here the CDR3 DNA reads TGTGCCAGCAGCTTAAATAGCGGGGAACTGTACAATGAGCAGTTCTTC. It translates to CASSLNSGELYNEQFF.

The chain has TRBV30 and TRBJ2-7, with D possibly matching TRBD2 (5 bases). V lost 5 bases and J lost 1, with 9 bases in between. The CDR3 has 12 amino acids. Germline values: CDR1 GTSNPN, CDR2 SVGIG (reference sequence). The CDR3 sequence is CAWAGLSYEQYF. CDR3 DNA: TGTGCCTGGGCGGGTCTTTCCTACGAGCAGTACTTC.

The chain links TRBV28 to TRBJ2-5; D unresolved. Germline lookup yields CDR1 MDHEN and CDR2 SYDVKM. CDR3 size: 16 residues. The V end lost 3 bases, the J end lost 5 bases, and 19 bases lay between the germline ends. This chain's CDR3 is CASSFIGARPRETQYF. CDR3 coding DNA: TGTGCCAGCAGTTTTATTGGCGCTCGCCCGCGGGAGACCCAGTACTTC. The entire variable domain, with the rest obtained from reference TRBV28 and TRBJ2-5, is as follows: DVKVTQSSRYLVKRTGEKVFLECVQDMDHENMFWYRQDPGLGLRLIYFSYDVKMKEKGDIPEGYSVSREKKERFSLILESASTNQTSMYLCASSFIGARPRETQYFGPGTRLLVL.

This chain uses TRBV5-1 with TRBJ2-7; D perhaps matches TRBD1 (6 bases). Trimming shortened V by 3 bases and J by 5 bases, and 18 bases separated the two germline ends. CDR1 and CDR2 (germline): SGHRS, YFSETQ. This CDR3 is built from 15 residues. The CDR3 DNA follows: TGCGCCAGCAGCTCCAAAGCAGGGGAAATCGACGAGCAGTACTTC. It yields the protein CASSSKAGEIDEQYF. Together with reference TRBV5-1 and TRBJ2-7, the CDR3 gives the full variable domain: KAGVTQTPRYLIKTRGQQVTLSCSPISGHRSVSWYQQTPGQGLQFLFEYFSETQRNKGNFPGRFSGRQFSNSRSEMNVSTLELGDSALYLCASSSKAGEIDEQYFGPGTRLTVT.

This rearrangement joins TRBV13 to TRBJ2-3, with D possibly being TRBD2 (6 bases). The CDR3 runs 16 residues. CDR1 and CDR2 from the germline V gene are PRHDT and FYEKMQ (reference sequence). Trimming shortened V by 5 bases and J by 1 base, and 16 bases separated the two germline ends. The CDR3, as DNA: TGTGCCAGCAGCGGAGGGTGGGGCTGGGGCACAGATACGCAGTATTTT. Translation: CASSGGWGWGTDTQYF.

The chain has TRBV28 and TRBJ1-2, with D possibly being TRBD1 (5 bases). The V end lost 2 bases, the J end lost 4 bases, and 8 bases lay between the germline ends. Germline CDR1 and CDR2: MDHEN and SYDVKM. The CDR3 totals 13 residues. The CDR3 region has the DNA TGTGCCAGCAGTTTAAGGGGCACCTATGGCTACACCTTC. Translation gives CASSLRGTYGYTF.

This clone was picked up one time. V is TRBV14 and J is TRBJ1-2, with 7 bases lining up with TRBD1. Germline CDR1 SGHDN, CDR2 FVKESK. The J segment lost 6 bases and the V segment lost 3 bases, leaving 13 bases of the junction unmatched. CDR3 size: 16 residues. CDR3 sequence (DNA): TGTGCCAGCAGCCATTGGGCAACAGGGGATTACGATGGCTACACCTTC. Protein: CASSHWATGDYDGYTF. Based on the CDR3 plus reference TRBV14 and TRBJ1-2, the full variable domain is EAGVTQFPSHSVIEKGQTVTLRCDPISGHDNLYWYRRVMGKEIKFLLHFVKESKQDESGMPNNRFLAERTGGTYSTLKVQPAELEDSGVYFCASSHWATGDYDGYTFGSGTRLTVV.

This clone was counted a single time. This chain links TRBV19 with TRBJ1-5; possibly TRBD1 for D (6 bases). Per the germline V gene, CDR1 is LNHDA and CDR2 is SQIVND (reference sequence). The V gene lost 5 bases and the J gene lost 6 bases, with 11 bases spanning the gap. The CDR3 runs to 13 residues. CDR3 in DNA: TGTGCCAGTAGTGAACAGGGTGTTCAGCCCCAGCATTTT. Translated, it gives CASSEQGVQPQHF.

This clone was seen a handful of times. CDR3 protein: CASSSSGSGEQYF. Written as DNA, the CDR3 is TGTGCCAGCAGTTCAAGCGGGAGTGGCGAGCAGTACTTC. V usage is TRBV7-9 and J usage is TRBJ2-7, with 8 nucleotides matching TRBD2. This CDR3 has 13 amino acids. Trimming at V came to 6 bases and at J to 6 bases, leaving 7 bases not matched to a gene. The germline V gene has CDR1 SEHNR and CDR2 FQNEAQ (reference sequence).

In regard to this clone: Germline is not matched at one junction end, which may reflect a read error. V gene TRBV7-7 combines with J gene TRBJ2-5; 9 nucleotides agree with TRBD2. Germline-derived CDR1 and CDR2 are SSHAT and FNYEAQ (reference sequence). CDR3 length: 14 amino acids. In nucleotides, the CDR3 is TGTGCTAGCAGCCCCTTAGCGGGAGTAGGGACCCAGTACTTC. It specifies CASSPLAGVGTQYF.

This clone was observed a handful of times. The V gene is TRBV5-1, the J gene TRBJ2-3; TRBD2 matches at 11 bases. The germline V gene has CDR1 SGHRS and CDR2 YFSETQ. After removal of 4 bases from V and 1 base from J, the junction contained 5 bases not matched to a gene. This CDR3 region has 16 residues. Here the CDR3 DNA reads TGCGCCAGCAGCACCGAGACTAGCGGGGGCACAGATACGCAGTATTTT. This encodes CASSTETSGGTDTQYF.

The J gene is TRBJ2-2, the V gene TRBV5-1; perhaps TRBD2 as D (7 bases). The CDR3 covers 16 residues. The V and J ends lost 2 bases and 0 bases respectively, with 11 bases between them. The germline gives CDR1 SGHRS, CDR2 YFSETQ. The CDR3: CASSFRGGANTGELFF. CDR3 in DNA: TGCGCCAGCAGCTTTCGCGGGGGCGCGAACACCGGGGAGCTGTTTTTT.

This clone was counted between two and nine times. The genes are TRBV30 and TRBJ1-4, with a possible D match to TRBD1 (5 bases). The CDR3 sequence is 15 residues long. Germline CDR1 reads GTSNPN; CDR2 reads SVGIG (reference sequence). V shed 5 bases and J shed 5 bases, with 18 bases lying between them. CDR3 nucleotide sequence: TGTGCCTGGGGGGACTTGGCAGGGATAAATGAAAAACTGTTTTTT. Translating it yields CAWGDLAGINEKLFF.

The chain has TRBV5-4 and TRBJ1-1; 8 bases are a match to TRBD1. Per the germline V gene, CDR1 is SGHNT and CDR2 is YYREEE (reference sequence). The J segment lost 0 bases and the V segment lost 4 bases, leaving 2 bases of the junction unmatched. The CDR3 is made up of 14 amino acids. The CDR3 is CASSEQGVNTEAFF. The CDR3 nucleotides read TGTGCCAGCAGCGAACAGGGGGTGAACACTGAAGCTTTCTTT.

V is TRBV14 and J is TRBJ1-2; D is uncertain. The V gene's germline CDR1 is SGHDN and CDR2 FVKESK. The V gene lost 1 base and the J gene lost 8 bases, with 14 bases spanning the gap. The CDR3 has 14 amino acids. CDR3: CASSQVWAPGGYTF. The CDR3 DNA is TGTGCCAGCAGCCAAGTTTGGGCACCGGGAGGCTACACCTTC.

This clone has more than one count but fewer than ten. V usage is TRBV27 and J usage is TRBJ2-7, with TRBD1 matching over 7 bases. This CDR3 is 17 amino acids long. Germline V gives CDR1 MNHEY, CDR2 SMNVEV (reference sequence). Trimming removed 3 bases from V and 1 base from J; junction bases left unmatched: 12. The CDR3 spells CASSFHPLKGASYEQYF. The CDR3 bases are TGTGCCAGCAGTTTCCACCCCTTGAAGGGGGCGTCCTACGAGCAGTACTTC.

The chain couples TRBV5-4 to TRBJ2-5; maybe TRBD1 (5 bases). Germline values: CDR1 SGHNT, CDR2 YYREEE (reference sequence). This CDR3 is built from 14 residues. V lost 1 base to trimming and J lost 7 bases, with 14 bases between them. CDR3 residues: CASSLFGGAGTQYF. In nucleotides, the CDR3 is TGTGCCAGCAGCTTGTTTGGTGGGGCAGGGACCCAGTACTTC.

As concerns this clone: The same CDR3 arises from other DNA sequences in this sample as well. The chain recombines TRBV5-6 with TRBJ2-1, with 7 positions matching TRBD2. V gave up 0 bases and J gave up 12 bases; unmatched junction bases: 12. The germline V gene encodes CDR1 SGHDT and CDR2 YYEEEE. The CDR3 has 15 amino acids. The DNA of the CDR3 is TGTGCCAGCAGCTTGGGACTAGCCGCCTCGGGGGGGCAGTTCTTC. Encoded protein: CASSLGLAASGGQFF.